This is a list of T cell receptor beta chains from one sample in a study of shared clonotypes between healthy human individuals. The method was immunoSEQ multiplex PCR; TCRdb's version includes in-frame clones alone and lacks a portion of them. The sample lists roughly 2 million clones; about 95% were seen once. Sequencing used naive CD8+ T cells sorted from blood. The receptors here all came from a man aged 18 to 35 in good health. CDR3s include the opening cysteine and the closing phenylalanine or tryptophan. Clone size is not always given. Where it is, it says once, few, many or a class for expanded clones.

J gene: TRBJ1-1
clone size: .
V gene: TRBV7-9
CDR3 protein: CASSLAPGMNTEAFF

J gene: TRBJ1-1
clone size: .
V gene: TRBV9
CDR3 protein: CASSAHEEVRGSTEAFF

J gene: TRBJ2-7
clone size: .
V gene: TRBV14
CDR3 protein: CASSQEVGALSYEQYF

J gene: TRBJ2-7
clone size: .
V gene: TRBV18
CDR3 protein: CASSPPGQGSYEQYF

J gene: TRBJ2-1
clone size: .
V gene: TRBV7-9
CDR3 protein: CASSLVGNEQFF

J gene: TRBJ1-2
clone size: .
V gene: TRBV6-6
CDR3 protein: CASGDRGTYGYTF

J gene: TRBJ2-1
clone size: .
V gene: TRBV6-5
CDR3 protein: CASSYSDRGGEQFF

J gene: TRBJ1-6
clone size: .
V gene: TRBV28
CDR3 protein: CASSLGSVSSYNSPLHF

J gene: TRBJ1-1
clone size: .
V gene: TRBV5-4
CDR3 protein: CASSPTARQGETEAFF

J gene: TRBJ2-5
clone size: .
V gene: TRBV11-2
CDR3 protein: CASSSWTSGYQETQYF

J gene: TRBJ1-6
clone size: .
V gene: TRBV19
CDR3 protein: CASSPLDLAGSPLHF

J gene: TRBJ2-2
clone size: .
V gene: TRBV9
CDR3 protein: CASSIQVTGELFF

J gene: TRBJ2-3
clone size: .
V gene: TRBV20-1
CDR3 protein: CSAKGEDTQYF

J gene: TRBJ2-7
clone size: once
V gene: TRBV7-2
CDR3 protein: CASSWARSYEQYF

J gene: TRBJ2-7
clone size: .
V gene: TRBV7-9
CDR3 protein: CASSSWGTSYEQYF

J gene: TRBJ1-6
clone size: .
V gene: TRBV9
CDR3 protein: CASSVTGWENNSPLHF

J gene: TRBJ2-2
clone size: .
V gene: TRBV5-6
CDR3 protein: CASSLGTGVTGELFF

J gene: TRBJ2-3
clone size: .
V gene: TRBV25-1
CDR3 protein: CASSSSLAGGRLDTQYF

J gene: TRBJ2-2
clone size: .
V gene: TRBV7-3
CDR3 protein: CASSLTGQGYTGELFF

J gene: TRBJ1-1
clone size: .
V gene: TRBV13
CDR3 protein: CASSLGTGGITEAFF

J gene: TRBJ2-3
clone size: .
V gene: TRBV27
CDR3 protein: CASSFAGILTDTQYF

J gene: TRBJ1-6
clone size: few
V gene: TRBV6-5
CDR3 protein: CASSSSDSSYNSPLHF

J gene: TRBJ1-4
clone size: once
V gene: TRBV9
CDR3 protein: CASSEGQRAEKLFF

J gene: TRBJ1-6
clone size: .
V gene: TRBV6-1
CDR3 protein: CASSEPRTGRSPLHF

J gene: TRBJ2-3
clone size: .
V gene: TRBV28
CDR3 protein: CATELGTTYSTDTQYF

J gene: TRBJ2-4
clone size: .
V gene: TRBV27
CDR3 protein: CASSPSAGQRGNIQYF

J gene: TRBJ1-5
clone size: .
V gene: TRBV4-1
CDR3 protein: CASSHSYDTYQPQHF

J gene: TRBJ1-3
clone size: .
V gene: TRBV13
CDR3 protein: CASSFGRGSGNTIYF

J gene: TRBJ2-3
clone size: once
V gene: TRBV7-8
CDR3 protein: CASSLEDLGSADTQYF

J gene: TRBJ1-1
clone size: .
V gene: TRBV30
CDR3 protein: CAWSVGQEAFF

J gene: TRBJ2-1
clone size: .
V gene: TRBV7-9
CDR3 protein: CASGGIGSSYNEQFF

J gene: TRBJ1-5
clone size: .
V gene: TRBV9
CDR3 protein: CASSADGGSGNQPQHF

J gene: TRBJ2-3
clone size: .
V gene: TRBV2
CDR3 protein: CASRPTSGRADTQYF

J gene: TRBJ2-1
clone size: .
V gene: TRBV6-6
CDR3 protein: CASIGGGTGINEQFF

J gene: TRBJ2-1
clone size: .
V gene: TRBV29-1
CDR3 protein: CSVEGEDSPYNEQFF

J gene: TRBJ2-1
clone size: .
V gene: TRBV6-5
CDR3 protein: CASSFSQALDYNEQFF

J gene: TRBJ2-2
clone size: .
V gene: TRBV5-1
CDR3 protein: CASSIFTSGSHTGELFF